One and the same sample provided the 10 T cell receptor beta chains below, sequenced in a study of cytomegalovirus exposure and HLA in healthy donors. PCR primers comprised 60 Vbeta and 13 Jbeta primers. Profiled with immunoSEQ multiplex PCR; TCRdb holds only in-frame clones, not every one. The sample shows approximately 130,000 clones, around 71% of them seen only once. Sequenced material: PBMCs. The receptors were sampled from a woman aged 60 to 75 in good health and CMV-seropositive.

The rearrangement joins TRBV9 to TRBJ2-7; 9 bases agree with TRBD1. Germline-derived CDR1 and CDR2 are SGDLS and YYNGEE. Trimming cost V 3 bases and J 6 bases; bases outside gene matches: 1. The CDR3 runs to 12 residues. The CDR3 spells CASSGTGVEQYF. In DNA form, the CDR3 reads TGTGCCAGCAGCGGGACAGGGGTCGAGCAGTACTTC.

This chain connects TRBV5-6 to TRBJ2-1, with 7 positions matching TRBD1. V trimming: 0 bases; J trimming: 2 bases; junction bases outside the gene matches: 5. CDR1 and CDR2 from the germline V gene are SGHDT and YYEEEE. This CDR3 spans 16 amino acids. CDR3 DNA sequence: TGTGCCAGCAGCTTGGGGTCTGGGACAGCCTACAATGAGCAGTTCTTC. Translation: CASSLGSGTAYNEQFF.

The chain combines TRBV7-3 with TRBJ2-7, with 7 bases lining up with TRBD1. Germline-derived CDR1 and CDR2 are SGHTA and FQGTGA. The CDR3 is 15 residues long. V lost 5 bases and J lost 0; bases outside the gene matches: 7. The CDR3 coding sequence is TGTGCCAGCAGCCGGGGACAGTTAGCCTCCTACGAGCAGTACTTC. Translating it yields CASSRGQLASYEQYF.

This clone was observed a handful of times. The rearrangement links TRBV9 to TRBJ2-7; TRBD2 might be the D (6 bases). From germline, CDR1 is SGDLS and CDR2 YYNGEE. The V gene lost 3 bases and the J gene lost 0 bases, with 10 bases spanning the gap. CDR3 length: 14 residues. The CDR3 protein is CASSALANSYEQYF. The CDR3 nucleotides read TGTGCCAGCAGCGCCCTAGCGAACTCCTACGAGCAGTACTTC.

This chain uses TRBV15 with TRBJ2-7; 12 bases fit TRBD1. V dropped 4 bases and J dropped 0; count of bases not matched to a gene: 4. Germline V lookup: CDR1 LNHNV, CDR2 YYDKDF (reference sequence). The CDR3 consists of 16 residues. This CDR3 reads CATSNPGQGASYEQYF. The DNA of the CDR3 is TGTGCCACCAGCAATCCGGGACAGGGGGCCTCCTACGAGCAGTACTTC.

This clone has only a few counts. The sample has other DNA sequences that encode this CDR3 too. V and J are TRBV7-9 and TRBJ1-4; perhaps TRBD1 as D (5 bases). V lost 8 bases and J 7 bases, leaving 11 bases between the germline ends. Germline CDR1 and CDR2: SEHNR and FQNEAQ (reference sequence). The CDR3 has 12 amino acids. As DNA, the CDR3 is TGTGCCAGCGGGGGGATGGGTGAAAAACTGTTTTTT. Translation gives CASGGMGEKLFF.

J is TRBJ2-7 and V is TRBV6-5, with D perhaps TRBD1 (6 bases). V was trimmed by 2 bases and J by 1 base, leaving 9 bases between them. CDR3 length equals 14 residues. CDR1 is MNHEY, CDR2 SVGAGI, per germline. CDR3 sequence reads: CASSYRTASYEQYF. The CDR3 nucleotides are TGTGCCAGCAGTTACCGGACAGCATCCTACGAGCAGTACTTC.

Only a few counts were recorded for this clone. The chain is built from TRBV2 and TRBJ1-2; D is undetermined. Germline CDR1 reads SNHLY; CDR2 reads FYNNEI. Between the trimmed V and J ends, which lost 8 bases and 2 bases, there was a span of 6 bases. The CDR3 consists of 11 residues. In DNA, the CDR3 is TGTGCCAGCTCGGTGAACTATGGCTACACCTTC. It yields the protein CASSVNYGYTF.

This clone has a handful of counts. This chain links TRBV6-1 with TRBJ2-5; D ambiguous. Germline V gives CDR1 MNHNS, CDR2 SASEGT. V shed 1 base and J shed 2 bases, with 8 bases lying between them. The CDR3 has 14 amino acids. The DNA for the CDR3 is TGTGCCAGCAGTGAAGGGCCGAATCAAGAGACCCAGTACTTC. Translation gives CASSEGPNQETQYF.

V is TRBV7-9 and J is TRBJ1-2, with unresolved D. CDR3 length equals 13 residues. The germline V and J ends were trimmed by 7 bases and 2 bases, with 11 bases remaining between them. Germline CDR1 is SEHNR and CDR2 is FQNEAQ (reference sequence). The CDR3 coding sequence is TGTGCCAGCAACCTACCGTCAAACTATGGCTACACCTTC. The encoded protein is CASNLPSNYGYTF.